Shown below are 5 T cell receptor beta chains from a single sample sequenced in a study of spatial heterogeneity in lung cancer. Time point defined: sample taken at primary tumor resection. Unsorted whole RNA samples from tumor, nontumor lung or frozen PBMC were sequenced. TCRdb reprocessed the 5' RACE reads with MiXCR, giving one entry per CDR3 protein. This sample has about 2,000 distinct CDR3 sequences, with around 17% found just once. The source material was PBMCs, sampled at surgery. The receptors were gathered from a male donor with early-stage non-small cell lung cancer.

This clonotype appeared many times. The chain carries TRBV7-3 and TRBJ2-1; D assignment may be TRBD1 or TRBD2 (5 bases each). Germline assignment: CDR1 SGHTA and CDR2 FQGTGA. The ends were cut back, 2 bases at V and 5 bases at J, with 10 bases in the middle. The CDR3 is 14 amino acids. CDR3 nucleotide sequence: TGTGCCAGCAGCTTATGGGGACCCGACAATGAGCAGTTCTTC. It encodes CASSLWGPDNEQFF.

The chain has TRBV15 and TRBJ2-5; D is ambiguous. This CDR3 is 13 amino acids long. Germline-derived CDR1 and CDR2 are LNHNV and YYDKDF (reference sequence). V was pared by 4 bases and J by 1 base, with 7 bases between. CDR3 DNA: TGTGCCACCAGCAATCGGACCCAAGAGACCCAGTACTTC. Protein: CATSNRTQETQYF.

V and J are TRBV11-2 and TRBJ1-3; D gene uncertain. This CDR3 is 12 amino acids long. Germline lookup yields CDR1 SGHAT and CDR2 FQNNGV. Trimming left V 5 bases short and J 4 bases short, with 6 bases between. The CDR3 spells CASSPRGNTIYF. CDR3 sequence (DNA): TGTGCCAGCAGCCCGCGGGGAAACACCATATATTTT.

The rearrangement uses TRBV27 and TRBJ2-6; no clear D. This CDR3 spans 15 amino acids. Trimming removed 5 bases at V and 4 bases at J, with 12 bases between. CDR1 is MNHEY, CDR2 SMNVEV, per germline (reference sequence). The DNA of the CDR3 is TGTGCCAGCAGTCCTCAGGTTACAGGGGCCAACGTCCTGACTTTC. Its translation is CASSPQVTGANVLTF.

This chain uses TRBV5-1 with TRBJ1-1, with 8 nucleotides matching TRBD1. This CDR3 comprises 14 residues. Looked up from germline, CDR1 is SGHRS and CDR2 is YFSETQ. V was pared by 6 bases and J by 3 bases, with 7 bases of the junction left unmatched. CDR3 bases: TGCGCCAGCACCGACAGGGGAGACGACACTGAAGCTTTCTTT. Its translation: CASTDRGDDTEAFF. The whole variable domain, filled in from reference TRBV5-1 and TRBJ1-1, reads KAGVTQTPRYLIKTRGQQVTLSCSPISGHRSVSWYQQTPGQGLQFLFEYFSETQRNKGNFPGRFSGRQFSNSRSEMNVSTLELGDSALYLCASTDRGDDTEAFFGQGTRLTVV.